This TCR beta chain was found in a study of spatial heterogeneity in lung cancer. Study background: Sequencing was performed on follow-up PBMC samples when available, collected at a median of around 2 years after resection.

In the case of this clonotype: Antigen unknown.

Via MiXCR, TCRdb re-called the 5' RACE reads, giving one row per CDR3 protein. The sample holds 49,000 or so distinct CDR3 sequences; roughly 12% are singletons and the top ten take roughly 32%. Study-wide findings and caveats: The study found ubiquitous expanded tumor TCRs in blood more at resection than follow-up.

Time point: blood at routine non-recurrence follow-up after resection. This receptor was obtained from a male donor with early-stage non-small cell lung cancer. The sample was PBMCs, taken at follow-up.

The CDR3 protein is CSVRQPPRETQYF. The CDR3, as DNA: TGCAGCGTACGACAGCCCCCAAGGGAGACCCAGTACTTC. V usage is TRBV29-1 and J usage is TRBJ2-5; weak D call: TRBD1 (5 bases). V lost 6 bases and J lost 5, with 16 bases in between. The CDR3 consists of 13 residues. Germline loops: CDR1 SQVTM, CDR2 ANQGSEA.